Each of the 32 T cell receptor beta chains below was sequenced from the same sample in a study of OX40 agonist ivuxolimab in advanced cancers. Assay used: immunoSEQ multiplex PCR; TCRdb lists only in-frame clones, some missing. This sample yields about 36,000 clones, of which approximately 81% are seen a single time; roughly 13% belongs to the top ten. The specimen comprised CD4+ or CD8+ T cells sorted from blood, sampled in a trial of the OX40 agonist ivuxolimab. These receptors were collected from an adult with an advanced solid tumor such as melanoma, head and neck, liver or kidney cancer.

This clone was counted a few times. This chain uses TRBV11-2 with TRBJ1-4; 9 bases match TRBD1. Per the germline V gene, CDR1 is SGHAT and CDR2 is FQNNGV. The CDR3 length is 13 residues. The V segment lost 5 bases and the J segment 8 bases; nucleotides outside the gene matches: 3. DNA for the CDR3: TGTGCCAGCAGCCCCGGGACAGGGGAAAAACTGTTTTTT. This gives the protein CASSPGTGEKLFF.

The V gene is TRBV11-1, the J gene TRBJ2-3; unclear D gene. Between the trimmed V and J ends, which lost 5 bases and 2 bases, there was a span of 11 bases. The CDR3 consists of 14 residues. In germline, CDR1 is SGHAT, CDR2 FQDESV (reference sequence). The CDR3 loop reads CASSNNGPTDTQYF. The CDR3, as DNA: TGTGCCAGCAGCAATAATGGACCCACAGATACGCAGTATTTT.

The chain recombines TRBV9 with TRBJ2-5; D unclear. The CDR3 totals 15 residues. V gave up 4 bases and J gave up 0 bases, with 13 bases separating them. Germline CDR1 reads SGDLS; CDR2 reads YYNGEE. In DNA form, the CDR3 reads TGTGCCAGCAGCTCTTCGCCCTCGTACCAAGAGACCCAGTACTTC. Translation: CASSSSPSYQETQYF.

This chain links TRBV5-5 with TRBJ1-2; D not certain. V was shortened by 1 base and J by 2 bases, with 6 bases between the two germline ends. CDR3 length equals 13 residues. The germline V gene encodes CDR1 SGHKS and CDR2 YYEKEE (reference sequence). CDR3 in amino acids: CASSLNGNYGYTF. CDR3 nucleotides: TGTGCCAGCAGCTTGAATGGGAACTATGGCTACACCTTC. Variable domain in full (rest from reference TRBV5-5 and TRBJ1-2): DAGVTQSPTHLIKTRGQQVTLRCSPISGHKSVSWYQQVLGQGPQFIFQYYEKEERGRGNFPDRFSARQFPNYSSELNVNALLLGDSALYLCASSLNGNYGYTFGSGTRLTVV.

This chain joins TRBV7-9 and TRBJ2-5, with 8 positions matching TRBD2. Germline-derived CDR1 and CDR2 are SEHNR and FQNEAQ (reference sequence). The junction had 2 bases not matched to a gene; V was cut back by 7 bases and J by 4 bases. The CDR3 has 12 residues. CDR3 region: CASTGGGETQYF. In nucleotides, the CDR3 is TGTGCCAGCACCGGGGGGGGAGAGACCCAGTACTTC.

The chain combines TRBV19 with TRBJ1-1; maybe TRBD1 (6 bases). Trimming took off 10 bases at V and 4 bases at J, with 16 bases between the two ends. The CDR3 runs to 13 residues. Germline V gene data show CDR1 as LNHDA and CDR2 as SQIVND (reference sequence). Here the CDR3 reads CATALARGTEAFF. The DNA for the CDR3 is TGTGCCACCGCCCTGGCCAGGGGCACTGAAGCTTTCTTT.

This clone appeared once. The chain joins TRBV20-1 to TRBJ2-1, with no clear D. The CDR3 totals 10 residues. From germline, CDR1 is DFQATT and CDR2 SNEGSKA (reference sequence). Trimming removed 6 bases from V and 6 bases from J, with 6 bases in between. The CDR3 nucleotides are TGCAGTGCGGAAGGCAATGAGCAGTTCTTC. As protein: CSAEGNEQFF.

The V gene is TRBV29-1, the J gene TRBJ1-2; 10 bases line up with TRBD1. With 6 bases clipped from V and 6 bases from J, the junction kept 7 bases outside the gene matches. The CDR3 runs 13 residues. Germline V CDR1 and CDR2: SQVTM, ANQGSEA. CDR3 coding DNA: TGCAGCGTCCGGACAGGGGGTCTCAATGGCTACACCTTC. Its translation: CSVRTGGLNGYTF.

This chain links TRBV27 with TRBJ2-2, with TRBD2 matching 13 bases. Germline V gene data show CDR1 as MNHEY and CDR2 as SMNVEV (reference sequence). J lost 7 bases, V lost 5 bases, and 10 bases had no gene match. This CDR3 contains 17 residues. CDR3 sequence reads: CASSQRTSGSVSGELFF. The DNA of the CDR3 is TGTGCCAGCAGTCAGAGGACTAGCGGGAGTGTTAGCGGGGAGCTGTTTTTT.

This rearrangement joins TRBV29-1 to TRBJ1-1, with TRBD1 matching 7 bases. V gave up 6 bases and J gave up 2 bases; unmatched junction bases: 12. CDR1 SQVTM and CDR2 ANQGSEA come from the germline V gene. There are 15 residues in the CDR3. The CDR3 nucleotides read TGCAGCGTCCACCTGGGGGGACAGAAAAACACTGAAGCTTTCTTT. This gives the protein CSVHLGGQKNTEAFF.

This chain joins TRBV7-9 and TRBJ2-5; D possibly uses TRBD1 or TRBD2 (6 bases each). Deletions cut 5 bases from V and 1 base from J, with 17 bases between. The CDR3 extends over 16 amino acids. The V gene's germline CDR1 is SEHNR and CDR2 FQNEAQ (reference sequence). The CDR3 DNA is TGTGCCAGCAGCAACGGGGGCCTCGCCACCCAAGAGACCCAGTACTTC. Protein sequence: CASSNGGLATQETQYF.

This clone has more than one count but fewer than ten. The rearrangement uses TRBV2 and TRBJ2-7; D gene unclear. V was trimmed by 4 bases and J by 2 bases, leaving 6 bases between them. Germline CDR1 SNHLY, CDR2 FYNNEI. This CDR3 has 12 amino acids. The CDR3 coding sequence is TGTGCCAGCAGTGGCCAAGCCTACGAGCAGTACTTC. This sequence encodes CASSGQAYEQYF.

About this clone itself: Additional DNA sequences in this sample encode the identical CDR3. The chain couples TRBV5-4 to TRBJ2-5; tentative D call: TRBD2 (6 bases). The CDR3 covers 13 residues. V lost 4 bases and J 4 bases, leaving 11 bases between the germline ends. Germline V lookup: CDR1 SGHNT, CDR2 YYREEE (reference sequence). The CDR3 DNA follows: TGTGCCAGCAGCCTGGGGGGAGGAGAGACCCAGTACTTC. Protein product: CASSLGGGETQYF.

This clone was seen once. The chain couples TRBV28 to TRBJ2-5, with no clear D. The CDR3 has 14 residues. From germline, CDR1 is MDHEN and CDR2 SYDVKM. Trimming took 8 bases from V and 4 from J, leaving 17 bases between them. The CDR3 sequence is CASHSLGNLETQYF. For the CDR3, the DNA is TGTGCCAGCCACTCGCTAGGGAATTTAGAGACCCAGTACTTC. Looking up the rest from reference TRBV28 and TRBJ2-5 gives the full variable domain: DVKVTQSSRYLVKRTGEKVFLECVQDMDHENMFWYRQDPGLGLRLIYFSYDVKMKEKGDIPEGYSVSREKKERFSLILESASTNQTSMYLCASHSLGNLETQYFGPGTRLLVL.

This clone rates as medium-sized. The chain combines TRBV2 with TRBJ1-5; TRBD1 matches 8 bases. Per germline, CDR1 SNHLY and CDR2 FYNNEI. The V gene end was trimmed by 4 bases and the J gene end by 4 bases; junction bases not matched to a gene: 0. The CDR3 is 13 amino acids. In nucleotides, the CDR3 is TGTGCCAGCAGTGGGACAGGGAATCAGCCCCAGCATTTT. Translation gives CASSGTGNQPQHF. Based on the CDR3 plus reference TRBV2 and TRBJ1-5, the full variable domain is EPEVTQTPSHQVTQMGQEVILRCVPISNHLYFYWYRQILGQKVEFLVSFYNNEISEKSEIFDDQFSVERPDGSNFTLKIRSTKLEDSAMYFCASSGTGNQPQHFGDGTRLSIL.

This chain connects TRBV7-8 to TRBJ2-6, with D unresolved. V shed 2 bases and J shed 4 bases, with 18 bases lying between them. The CDR3 has 18 residues. Germline loops: CDR1 SGHVS, CDR2 FQNEAQ. CDR3 DNA sequence: TGTGCCAGCAGCTTAAGCCAGAGGAGTAGAGCGGGGGCCAACGTCCTGACTTTC. This translates into CASSLSQRSRAGANVLTF. Using reference TRBV7-8 and TRBJ2-6 for the parts outside the CDR3, the full variable domain is GAGVSQSPRYKVAKRGQDVALRCDPISGHVSLFWYQQALGQGPEFLTYFQNEAQLDKSGLPSDRFFAERPEGSVSTLKIQRTQQEDSAVYLCASSLSQRSRAGANVLTFGAGSRLTVL.

This clone was detected a few times. This chain joins TRBV5-1 and TRBJ2-7; D may be TRBD1 or TRBD2 (5 bases each). Germline CDR1 is SGHRS and CDR2 is YFSETQ. The ends were cut back, 5 bases at V and 5 bases at J, with 20 bases in the middle. The CDR3 contains 15 residues. As DNA, the CDR3 is TGCGCCAGCAGTTCAACCGGGACCCGAAATAACGAGCAGTACTTC. Encoded protein: CASSSTGTRNNEQYF.

The rearrangement links TRBV2 to TRBJ2-3; D gene unclear. CDR1 and CDR2 (germline): SNHLY, FYNNEI. This CDR3 is 11 amino acids long. Trimming left V 6 bases short and J 6 bases short, with 7 bases between. CDR3 bases: TGTGCCAGCAGGGTTGCGGATACGCAGTATTTT. This gives the protein CASRVADTQYF.

The chain recombines TRBV28 with TRBJ1-1; D not resolved. The CDR3 spans 13 residues. Trimming took 6 bases from V and 5 from J, leaving 13 bases between them. Germline-derived CDR1 and CDR2 are MDHEN and SYDVKM. Written as DNA, the CDR3 is TGTGCCAGCAGGGAGGGTTCGAGAACTGAAGCTTTCTTT. It specifies CASREGSRTEAFF.

The gene calls are TRBV30 and TRBJ1-1, with D perhaps TRBD1 (6 bases). The CDR3 covers 12 residues. Germline V lookup: CDR1 GTSNPN, CDR2 SVGIG (reference sequence). The ends were cut back, 6 bases at V and 2 bases at J, with 10 bases in the middle. The CDR3 DNA reads as TGTGCCTGCGAGGGGGTAAACACTGAAGCTTTCTTT. This translates into CACEGVNTEAFF.

The rearrangement links TRBV18 to TRBJ2-7; either TRBD1 or TRBD2 may supply D (5 bases each). Germline loops: CDR1 KGHSH, CDR2 LQKENI. Trimming shortened V by 0 bases and J by 7 bases, and 16 bases separated the two germline ends. The CDR3 is 15 residues long. CDR3 sequence: CASSPPGDLLREQYF. Written as DNA, the CDR3 is TGTGCCAGCTCACCACCGGGGGACCTGCTACGAGAGCAGTACTTC.

This chain joins TRBV5-1 and TRBJ1-5, with D unresolved. Germline V lookup: CDR1 SGHRS, CDR2 YFSETQ. CDR3 length equals 17 residues. Trimming took 4 bases from V and 0 from J, leaving 17 bases between them. The CDR3 here is CASSPGPPRDSNQPQHF. In nucleotides, the CDR3 is TGCGCCAGCAGCCCCGGGCCGCCTAGGGATAGCAATCAGCCCCAGCATTTT.

Only a few counts were recorded for this clone. V usage is TRBV7-8 and J usage is TRBJ2-1, with 9 bases fitting TRBD2. CDR3 size: 16 residues. CDR1 and CDR2 (germline): SGHVS, FQNEAQ. The trim removed 5 bases at V and 4 bases at J, leaving 9 bases unmatched. CDR3 amino acids: CASSLAGLATYNEQFF. CDR3 sequence (DNA): TGTGCCAGCAGCCTGGCGGGACTAGCAACATACAATGAGCAGTTCTTC. The variable domain in full, with the rest retrieved from reference TRBV7-8 and TRBJ2-1, is GAGVSQSPRYKVAKRGQDVALRCDPISGHVSLFWYQQALGQGPEFLTYFQNEAQLDKSGLPSDRFFAERPEGSVSTLKIQRTQQEDSAVYLCASSLAGLATYNEQFFGPGTRLTVL.

The genes are TRBV6-1 and TRBJ2-5; tentative D call: TRBD2 (6 bases). The J call is in doubt because the DNA end fits TRBJ2-7 better. Germline V gene sequence: CDR1 MNHNS, CDR2 SASEGT. The CDR3 consists of 14 residues. CDR3 coding DNA: TGTGCCAGCAATGGCTGGCGGGGTTCCTACGAGCAGTACTTC. Translated, it gives CASNGWRGSYEQYF.

This chain uses TRBV30 with TRBJ1-1; TRBD1 aligns across 8 bases. The CDR3 sequence is 14 residues long. The junction had 13 bases not matched to a gene; V was cut back by 8 bases and J by 5 bases. CDR1 GTSNPN and CDR2 SVGIG come from the germline V gene (reference sequence). As DNA, the CDR3 is TGTGCCCTAAGACAGGGCAACAGGGGGACTGAAGCTTTCTTT. Translated, it gives CALRQGNRGTEAFF. Full variable domain (outside the CDR3, taken from reference TRBV30 and TRBJ1-1): SQTIHQWPATLVQPVGSPLSLECTVEGTSNPNLYWYRQAAGRGLQLLFYSVGIGQISSEVPQNLSASRPQDRQFILSSKKLLLSDSGFYLCALRQGNRGTEAFFGQGTRLTVV.

This clone was seen only a few times. The chain has TRBV7-2 and TRBJ2-7, with 9 bases that match TRBD1. The trim removed 5 bases at V and 5 bases at J, leaving 10 bases unmatched. The germline CDR1 and CDR2 sequences are SGHTA and FQGNSA. The CDR3 has 15 amino acids. Here the CDR3 DNA reads TGTGCCAGCAGCATAGGACAGGGGAGAAGGGACGAGCAGTACTTC. It encodes CASSIGQGRRDEQYF.

The V call is TRBV15, the J call TRBJ2-7; 8 bases fit TRBD2. Germline CDR1 reads LNHNV; CDR2 reads YYDKDF (reference sequence). The junction had 9 bases not matched to a gene; V was cut back by 0 bases and J by 5 bases. This CDR3 region has 16 residues. CDR3 amino acids: CATSRELAEGPDEQYF. CDR3 coding DNA: TGTGCCACCAGCAGAGAACTAGCGGAAGGGCCGGACGAGCAGTACTTC.

V gene TRBV10-3 combines with J gene TRBJ2-3, with D possibly being TRBD1 (6 bases). Germline V lookup: CDR1 ENHRY, CDR2 SYGVKD. The length of the CDR3 is 13 residues. With 4 bases removed from V and 6 bases from J, the gap between germline ends came to 11 bases. CDR3 loop: CAISAQGSDTQYF. The DNA of the CDR3 is TGTGCCATCAGTGCACAGGGTTCGGATACGCAGTATTTT.

This chain uses TRBV9 with TRBJ1-4; unclear D gene. Germline assignment: CDR1 SGDLS and CDR2 YYNGEE. The CDR3 has 14 residues. V gave up 0 bases and J gave up 5 bases, with 8 bases separating them. The CDR3 DNA is TGTGCCAGCAGCGTAGCCGCAGACAATGAAAAACTGTTTTTT. This translates into CASSVAADNEKLFF.

This clone was observed a single time. The chain carries TRBV29-1 and TRBJ2-1; no firm D call. V lost 4 bases and J 9 bases, leaving 4 bases between the germline ends. This CDR3 comprises 9 residues. Germline V CDR1 and CDR2: SQVTM, ANQGSEA. The CDR3, as DNA: TGCAGCGTTGTTTGTGAGCAGTTCTTC. Residues: CSVVCEQFF.

This clone was counted between two and nine times. The chain joins TRBV30 to TRBJ1-3; no reliable D call. CDR3 length equals 14 residues. The germline V gene encodes CDR1 GTSNPN and CDR2 SVGIG (reference sequence). V lost 5 bases to trimming and J lost 1 base, with 12 bases between them. This CDR3 reads CAWSLSTSGNTIYF. The CDR3 DNA follows: TGTGCCTGGTCATTATCAACTTCTGGAAACACCATATATTTT.

This rearrangement joins TRBV6-1 to TRBJ2-7; D is undetermined. Germline V gene lookup returns CDR1 MNHNS and CDR2 SASEGT. The CDR3 has 12 residues. Trimming pared 3 bases from V and 4 bases from J, leaving 7 bases between. This chain's CDR3 is CASSDWQYEQYF. The DNA of the CDR3 is TGTGCCAGCAGTGATTGGCAGTACGAGCAGTACTTC.